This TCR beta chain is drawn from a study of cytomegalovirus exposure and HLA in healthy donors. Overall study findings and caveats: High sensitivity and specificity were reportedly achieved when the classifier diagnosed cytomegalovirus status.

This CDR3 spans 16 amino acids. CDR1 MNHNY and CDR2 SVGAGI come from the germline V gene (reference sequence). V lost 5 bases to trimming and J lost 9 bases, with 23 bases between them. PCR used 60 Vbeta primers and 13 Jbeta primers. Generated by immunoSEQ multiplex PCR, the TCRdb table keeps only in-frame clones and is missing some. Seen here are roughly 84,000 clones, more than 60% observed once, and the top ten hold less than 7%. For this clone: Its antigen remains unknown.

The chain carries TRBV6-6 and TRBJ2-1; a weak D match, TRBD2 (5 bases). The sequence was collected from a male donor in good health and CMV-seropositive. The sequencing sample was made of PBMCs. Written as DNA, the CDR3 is TGTGCCAGCAGTGCCACGGGGTTCCCCTCTCTAAGTGAGCAGTTCTTC. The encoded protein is CASSATGFPSLSEQFF.